This is a list of T cell receptor beta chains from one sample in a study of shared clonotypes between healthy human individuals. Produced via immunoSEQ multiplex PCR; TCRdb's table is partial and in-frame only. The sample has approximately 1.9 million clones, about 93% seen once. Sequenced material: naive CD8+ T cells from PBMCs. These receptors were obtained from a young man in good health. Some clones in this sample may be carry-over from other donors' samples. Both conserved end residues are part of each CDR3. A D gene is named only where the DNA matches it firmly. Only some rows state a clone size, as once, few, many or a class for expanded clones.

CDR3 protein: CASSLEVGDEQYF
CDR3 DNA: TGTGCCAGCAGCTTAGAGGTCGGGGACGAGCAGTACTTC
clone size: once
J gene: TRBJ2-7
V gene: TRBV7-6
D gene: -

CDR3 protein: CASSLWVGRSYEQYF
CDR3 DNA: TGTGCCAGCAGCCTCTGGGTGGGTCGCTCCTACGAGCAGTACTTC
clone size: -
J gene: TRBJ2-7
V gene: TRBV7-9
D gene: -

CDR3 protein: CASSLLGSYNEQFF
CDR3 DNA: TGTGCCAGCAGCTTACTGGGGAGCTACAATGAGCAGTTCTTC
clone size: -
J gene: TRBJ2-1
V gene: TRBV11-2
D gene: -

CDR3 protein: CAGSLSPQGMSGYTF
CDR3 DNA: TGTGCCGGCAGTTTATCCCCGCAGGGGATGTCTGGCTACACCTTC
clone size: -
J gene: TRBJ1-2
V gene: TRBV28
D gene: -

CDR3 protein: CASSLARGGLDNEQFF
CDR3 DNA: TGCGCCAGCAGCTTGGCCCGGGGAGGTTTGGACAATGAGCAGTTCTTC
clone size: -
J gene: TRBJ2-1
V gene: TRBV5-1
D gene: -

CDR3 protein: CASSQREGIGTEAFF
CDR3 DNA: TGCGCCAGCAGCCAAAGAGAGGGCATCGGCACTGAAGCTTTCTTT
clone size: -
J gene: TRBJ1-1
V gene: TRBV4-1
D gene: -

CDR3 protein: CASSRLAGYEQYF
CDR3 DNA: TGTGCCAGCAGTCGTCTAGCGGGCTACGAGCAGTACTTC
clone size: -
J gene: TRBJ2-7
V gene: TRBV7-3
D gene: TRBD2

CDR3 protein: CASSLWGTGELFF
CDR3 DNA: TGTGCCAGCAGCTTATGGGGGACCGGGGAGCTGTTTTTT
clone size: few
J gene: TRBJ2-2
V gene: TRBV7-8
D gene: -

CDR3 protein: CSAQGARYEQYF
CDR3 DNA: TGCAGCGCACAGGGGGCGCGTTACGAGCAGTACTTC
clone size: -
J gene: TRBJ2-7
V gene: TRBV29-1
D gene: TRBD1

CDR3 protein: CASRDMVTGHTGELFF
CDR3 DNA: TGTGCCAGCAGGGACATGGTGACAGGGCACACCGGGGAGCTGTTTTTT
clone size: -
J gene: TRBJ2-2
V gene: TRBV11-2
D gene: TRBD1

CDR3 protein: CASTQTAGTITGELFF
CDR3 DNA: TGTGCCAGCACTCAAACAGCGGGAACCATCACCGGGGAGCTGTTTTTT
clone size: once
J gene: TRBJ2-2
V gene: TRBV27
D gene: TRBD2

CDR3 protein: CASSLDRLNTEAFF
CDR3 DNA: TGTGCCAGCAGCTTGGACAGATTGAACACTGAAGCTTTCTTT
clone size: -
J gene: TRBJ1-1
V gene: TRBV13
D gene: -

CDR3 protein: CRRTPDSPLHF
CDR3 DNA: TGCAGGCGGACGCCCGATTCACCCCTCCACTTT
clone size: -
J gene: TRBJ1-6
V gene: TRBV29-1
D gene: -

CDR3 protein: CASRVFPGGNYGYTF
CDR3 DNA: TGTGCCAGCCGGGTTTTCCCGGGAGGTAACTATGGCTACACCTTC
clone size: -
J gene: TRBJ1-2
V gene: TRBV9
D gene: -

CDR3 protein: CASSLNLAGDEQFF
CDR3 DNA: TGTGCCAGCAGCTTAAATTTAGCGGGAGATGAGCAGTTCTTC
clone size: -
J gene: TRBJ2-1
V gene: TRBV7-9
D gene: TRBD2

CDR3 protein: CASRPSPGNEQYF
CDR3 DNA: TGTGCCAGCAGACCAAGTCCCGGAAACGAGCAGTACTTC
clone size: -
J gene: TRBJ2-7
V gene: TRBV27
D gene: -

CDR3 protein: CASSLIAGVLDTQYF
CDR3 DNA: TGTGCCAGCAGCTTAATCGCGGGAGTGCTAGATACGCAGTATTTT
clone size: -
J gene: TRBJ2-3
V gene: TRBV11-2
D gene: TRBD2

CDR3 protein: CASSRTSKKTQYF
CDR3 DNA: TGCGCCAGCAGCCGGACTAGCAAAAAGACCCAGTACTTC
clone size: -
J gene: TRBJ2-5
V gene: TRBV4-1
D gene: TRBD2

CDR3 protein: CASSFIRDENEQFF
CDR3 DNA: TGTGCCAGCAGCTTTATACGGGACGAGAATGAGCAGTTCTTC
clone size: -
J gene: TRBJ2-1
V gene: TRBV5-4
D gene: -

CDR3 protein: CASSMLAGAYEQYF
CDR3 DNA: TGTGCCAGTAGTATGCTAGCGGGCGCCTACGAGCAGTACTTC
clone size: -
J gene: TRBJ2-7
V gene: TRBV19
D gene: TRBD2

CDR3 protein: CASSVVPGTIYGYTF
CDR3 DNA: TGTGCCAGCAGCGTAGTACCAGGGACGATCTATGGCTACACCTTC
clone size: -
J gene: TRBJ1-2
V gene: TRBV9
D gene: -

CDR3 protein: CASSLVSDSPYEQYF
CDR3 DNA: TGTGCCAGCAGTTTGGTATCGGACAGCCCCTACGAGCAGTACTTC
clone size: -
J gene: TRBJ2-7
V gene: TRBV28
D gene: -

CDR3 protein: CASISGTENYEQYF
CDR3 DNA: TGTGCCAGCATTTCGGGGACAGAGAACTACGAGCAGTACTTC
clone size: -
J gene: TRBJ2-7
V gene: TRBV2
D gene: TRBD1

CDR3 protein: CASSEDGLIRPQHF
CDR3 DNA: TGTGCCAGCAGTGAAGACGGTTTAATACGACCCCAGCATTTT
clone size: -
J gene: TRBJ1-5
V gene: TRBV27
D gene: -

CDR3 protein: CASSQAGTETYEQYF
CDR3 DNA: TGCGCCAGCAGCCAAGCGGGGACTGAGACCTACGAGCAGTACTTC
clone size: -
J gene: TRBJ2-7
V gene: TRBV4-3
D gene: -

CDR3 protein: CASGLGLTYEQYF
CDR3 DNA: TGTGCCAGCGGTTTGGGGCTTACCTACGAGCAGTACTTC
clone size: -
J gene: TRBJ2-7
V gene: TRBV27
D gene: -

CDR3 protein: CASSSGNYGYTF
CDR3 DNA: TGTGCCAGCAGCTCCGGGAACTATGGCTACACCTTC
clone size: few
J gene: TRBJ1-2
V gene: TRBV7-9
D gene: -

CDR3 protein: CASSDSASPYNEQFF
CDR3 DNA: TGTGCCAGCAGTGATTCGGCGTCCCCCTACAATGAGCAGTTCTTC
clone size: -
J gene: TRBJ2-1
V gene: TRBV6-4
D gene: -

CDR3 protein: CASSQQGNYGYTF
CDR3 DNA: TGTGCCAGCAGCCAACAGGGGAACTATGGCTACACCTTC
clone size: -
J gene: TRBJ1-2
V gene: TRBV7-6
D gene: TRBD1

CDR3 protein: CASSLWAGGQEQFF
CDR3 DNA: TGTGCCAGCAGCTTGTGGGCCGGGGGCCAAGAGCAGTTCTTC
clone size: -
J gene: TRBJ2-1
V gene: TRBV5-8
D gene: -

CDR3 protein: CATSSRSNYEQYF
CDR3 DNA: TGTGCCACCAGCAGCAGGTCGAACTACGAGCAGTACTTC
clone size: -
J gene: TRBJ2-7
V gene: TRBV15
D gene: -

CDR3 protein: CATSRDVGSGANVLTF
CDR3 DNA: TGTGCCACCAGCAGAGATGTGGGATCTGGGGCCAACGTCCTGACTTTC
clone size: -
J gene: TRBJ2-6
V gene: TRBV15
D gene: -

CDR3 protein: CASRFQGRGYTF
CDR3 DNA: TGTGCCAGCAGGTTTCAGGGTCGCGGCTACACCTTC
clone size: -
J gene: TRBJ1-2
V gene: TRBV27
D gene: -

CDR3 protein: CASSRRQAVDGELFF
CDR3 DNA: TGCGCCAGCAGCCGAAGACAGGCAGTTGACGGGGAGCTGTTTTTT
clone size: -
J gene: TRBJ2-2
V gene: TRBV4-1
D gene: -

CDR3 protein: CASSSPAGGVYEQFF
CDR3 DNA: TGTGCCAGCAGTTCCCCAGCGGGAGGTGTCTATGAGCAGTTCTTC
clone size: -
J gene: TRBJ2-1
V gene: TRBV27
D gene: TRBD2

CDR3 protein: CASSKKGATYNEQFF
CDR3 DNA: TGTGCCAGCAGCAAAAAGGGGGCGACCTACAATGAGCAGTTCTTC
clone size: once
J gene: TRBJ2-1
V gene: TRBV21-1
D gene: -

CDR3 protein: CASSLGASVSYNEQFF
CDR3 DNA: TGTGCCAGCAGCTTAGGGGCTAGCGTATCCTACAATGAGCAGTTCTTC
clone size: once
J gene: TRBJ2-1
V gene: TRBV7-3
D gene: -

CDR3 protein: CASRPQGALDNEQFF
CDR3 DNA: TGTGCCAGCAGGCCCCAGGGGGCGCTGGACAATGAGCAGTTCTTC
clone size: -
J gene: TRBJ2-1
V gene: TRBV7-7
D gene: TRBD1

CDR3 protein: CASSLRGLGRNEQFF
CDR3 DNA: TGTGCCAGCAGCCTTCGGGGACTAGGACGCAATGAGCAGTTCTTC
clone size: -
J gene: TRBJ2-1
V gene: TRBV6-5
D gene: TRBD2

CDR3 protein: CASSQDLWTSDEQFF
CDR3 DNA: TGCGCCAGCAGCCAAGATCTTTGGACTAGCGATGAGCAGTTCTTC
clone size: -
J gene: TRBJ2-1
V gene: TRBV4-3
D gene: TRBD2

CDR3 protein: CASSQARQGPEAFF
CDR3 DNA: TGCGCCAGCAGCCAAGCCAGACAGGGTCCTGAAGCTTTCTTT
clone size: -
J gene: TRBJ1-1
V gene: TRBV4-3
D gene: TRBD1

CDR3 protein: CASSAGYEQYF
CDR3 DNA: TGTGCCAGCAGCGCAGGGTACGAGCAGTACTTC
clone size: -
J gene: TRBJ2-7
V gene: TRBV11-2
D gene: -

CDR3 protein: CASSLDDQETQYF
CDR3 DNA: TGTGCCAGCAGCTTAGACGATCAAGAGACCCAGTACTTC
clone size: -
J gene: TRBJ2-5
V gene: TRBV7-9
D gene: -

CDR3 protein: CASSTSGFRYNEQFF
CDR3 DNA: TGTGCCAGCAGTACCAGTGGCTTTCGCTACAATGAGCAGTTCTTC
clone size: -
J gene: TRBJ2-1
V gene: TRBV6-5
D gene: -

CDR3 protein: CASSLPDRTNTGELFF
CDR3 DNA: TGCGCCAGCAGCTTGCCGGACAGAACGAACACCGGGGAGCTGTTTTTT
clone size: -
J gene: TRBJ2-2
V gene: TRBV5-1
D gene: -

CDR3 protein: CAWTEDHRGEKLFF
CDR3 DNA: TGTGCCTGGACCGAGGATCATCGGGGTGAAAAACTGTTTTTT
clone size: few
J gene: TRBJ1-4
V gene: TRBV30
D gene: -